This T cell receptor (beta chain) is from a study of patients and donors after allogeneic stem cell transplantation. The V gene lost 4 bases and the J gene lost 4 bases, with 10 bases spanning the gap. This CDR3 is 12 amino acids long. Germline V gives CDR1 SQVTM, CDR2 ANQGSEA. TCRdb passed the RT-PCR reads through MiXCR, listing each CDR3 protein once. The sample records 190,000 or so distinct CDR3 sequences, 41% being singletons. This clonotype originated in a human donor who was either an allogeneic HSCT recipient or a stem cell or donor lymphocyte infusion donor (not recorded which). It is not recorded whose cells these are; they may come from a transplant donor. The chain is built from TRBV29-1 and TRBJ1-1, with a possible D match to TRBD1 (5 bases). Sequenced sample: blood, either unsorted or a sorted T cell fraction (not recorded which). For the CDR3, the DNA is TGCAGCGTTGTTGAGGGGTCCACTGAAGCTTTCTTT. Its protein is CSVVEGSTEAFF.